A single sample gave rise to the 4 T cell receptor beta chains below, sequenced in a study of vaccination and CD4 T cells after COVID-19. Their antigens are not known. Treatment denoted: 10-day PBMC culture with coronavirus spike peptide pools or control peptides (ViraFEST assay). Oncomine TCR Beta short-read sequencing was applied to DNA from cultured CD4+ T cells. TCRdb re-called the PCR reads with MiXCR, one entry per CDR3 protein. The sample consists of some 18,000 distinct CDR3 sequences, around 60% of them appearing once. Sequencing was performed on CD4+ T cells from blood, cultured in vitro. Source of these receptors: a human donor who had recovered from COVID-19.

The V call is TRBV20-1, the J call TRBJ2-5; perhaps TRBD2 as D (6 bases). Germline loops: CDR1 DFQATT, CDR2 SNEGSKA (reference sequence). V lost 3 bases and J lost 3, with 17 bases in between. CDR3 length: 15 residues. The CDR3 DNA follows: TGCAGTGCTAGCGCGGGGTCAGCATGGGAAGAGACCCAGTACTTC. It codes for CSASAGSAWEETQYF.

The rearrangement joins TRBV5-1 to TRBJ1-1; possibly TRBD1 for D (5 bases). Germline lookup yields CDR1 SGHRS and CDR2 YFSETQ. The CDR3 consists of 18 residues. Trimming left V 3 bases short and J 0 bases short, with 21 bases between. CDR3 region: CASSSPGPQQGMNTEAFF. CDR3 coding DNA: TGCGCCAGCAGCTCGCCGGGTCCCCAGCAGGGAATGAACACTGAAGCTTTCTTT.

V usage is TRBV19 and J usage is TRBJ1-5; weak D call: TRBD1 (6 bases). CDR1 LNHDA and CDR2 SQIVND come from the germline V gene (reference sequence). The ends were cut back, 1 base at V and 3 bases at J, with 10 bases in the middle. The CDR3 extends over 15 amino acids. The CDR3 here is CASSIGRGANQPQHF. As DNA, the CDR3 is TGTGCCAGTAGTATAGGTCGGGGGGCCAATCAGCCCCAGCATTTT.

This chain connects TRBV5-1 to TRBJ2-3; a weak D match, TRBD2 (5 bases). Germline V gene data show CDR1 as SGHRS and CDR2 as YFSETQ. The CDR3 contains 15 residues. Trimming removed 4 bases at V and 2 bases at J, with 14 bases between. The CDR3 is CASSEVSGYTDTQYF. CDR3 nucleotides: TGCGCCAGCAGCGAGGTTTCGGGGTACACAGATACGCAGTATTTT.